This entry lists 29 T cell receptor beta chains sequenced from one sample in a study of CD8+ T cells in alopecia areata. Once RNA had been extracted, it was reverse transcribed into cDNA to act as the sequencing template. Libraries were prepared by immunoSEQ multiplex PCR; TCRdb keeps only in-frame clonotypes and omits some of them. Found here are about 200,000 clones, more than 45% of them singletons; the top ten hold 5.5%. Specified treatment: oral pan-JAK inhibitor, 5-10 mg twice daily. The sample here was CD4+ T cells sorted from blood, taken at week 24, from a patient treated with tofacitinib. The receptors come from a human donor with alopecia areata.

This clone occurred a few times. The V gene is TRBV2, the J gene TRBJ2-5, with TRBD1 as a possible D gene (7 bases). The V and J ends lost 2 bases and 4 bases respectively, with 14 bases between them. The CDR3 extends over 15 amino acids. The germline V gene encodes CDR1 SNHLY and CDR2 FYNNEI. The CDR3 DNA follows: TGTGCCAGCAGTGAATCAGGGCAGGGGGGAGAGACCCAGTACTTC. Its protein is CASSESGQGGETQYF. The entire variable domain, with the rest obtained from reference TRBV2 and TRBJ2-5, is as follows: EPEVTQTPSHQVTQMGQEVILRCVPISNHLYFYWYRQILGQKVEFLVSFYNNEISEKSEIFDDQFSVERPDGSNFTLKIRSTKLEDSAMYFCASSESGQGGETQYFGPGTRLLVL.

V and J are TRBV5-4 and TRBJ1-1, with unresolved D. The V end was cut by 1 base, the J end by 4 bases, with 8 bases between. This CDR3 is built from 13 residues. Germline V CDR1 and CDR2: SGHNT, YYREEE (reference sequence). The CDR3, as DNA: TGTGCCAGCAGCTTGCAAGGGTCCACTGAAGCTTTCTTT. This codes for CASSLQGSTEAFF. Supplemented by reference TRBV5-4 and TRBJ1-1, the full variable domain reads ETGVTQSPTHLIKTRGQQVTLRCSSQSGHNTVSWYQQALGQGPQFIFQYYREEENGRGNFPPRFSGLQFPNYSSELNVNALELDDSALYLCASSLQGSTEAFFGQGTRLTVV.

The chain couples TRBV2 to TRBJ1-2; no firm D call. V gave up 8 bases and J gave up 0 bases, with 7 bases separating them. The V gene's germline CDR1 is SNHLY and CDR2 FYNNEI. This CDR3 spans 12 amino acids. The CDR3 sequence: CASARANYGYTF. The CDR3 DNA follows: TGTGCCAGCGCCCGAGCTAACTATGGCTACACCTTC.

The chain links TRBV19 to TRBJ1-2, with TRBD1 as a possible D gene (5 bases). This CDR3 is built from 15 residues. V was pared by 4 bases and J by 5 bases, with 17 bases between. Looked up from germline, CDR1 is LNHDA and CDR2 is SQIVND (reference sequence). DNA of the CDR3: TGTGCCAGTAGTAGGCGGGACCTCCCCCTGTATGGCTACACCTTC. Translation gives CASSRRDLPLYGYTF.

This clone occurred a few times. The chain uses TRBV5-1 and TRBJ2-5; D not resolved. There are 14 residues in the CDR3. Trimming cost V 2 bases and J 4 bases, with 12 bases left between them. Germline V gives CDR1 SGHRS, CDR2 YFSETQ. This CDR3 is CASSLGSTRETQYF. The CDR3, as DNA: TGCGCCAGCAGCTTAGGGTCCACGAGAGAGACCCAGTACTTC.

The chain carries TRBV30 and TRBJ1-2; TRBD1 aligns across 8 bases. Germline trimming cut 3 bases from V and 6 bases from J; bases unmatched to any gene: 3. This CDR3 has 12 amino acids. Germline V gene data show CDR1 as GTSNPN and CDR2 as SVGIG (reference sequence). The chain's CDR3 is CAWSLQGDGYTF. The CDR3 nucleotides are TGTGCCTGGAGCCTACAGGGGGATGGCTACACCTTC.

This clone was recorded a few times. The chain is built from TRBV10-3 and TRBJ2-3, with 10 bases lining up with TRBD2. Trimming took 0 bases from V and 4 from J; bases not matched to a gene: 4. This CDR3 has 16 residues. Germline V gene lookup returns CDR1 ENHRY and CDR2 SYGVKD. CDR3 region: CAISESTSGKSDTQYF. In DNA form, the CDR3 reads TGTGCCATCAGTGAGTCCACTAGCGGGAAGTCAGATACGCAGTATTTT.

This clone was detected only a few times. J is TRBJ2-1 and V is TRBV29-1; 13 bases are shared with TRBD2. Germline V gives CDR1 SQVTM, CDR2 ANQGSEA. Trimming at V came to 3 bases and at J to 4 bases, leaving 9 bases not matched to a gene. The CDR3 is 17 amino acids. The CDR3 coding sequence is TGCAGCGTTGATGGGACTAGCGGGAAAAGGGAATACAATGAGCAGTTCTTC. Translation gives CSVDGTSGKREYNEQFF.

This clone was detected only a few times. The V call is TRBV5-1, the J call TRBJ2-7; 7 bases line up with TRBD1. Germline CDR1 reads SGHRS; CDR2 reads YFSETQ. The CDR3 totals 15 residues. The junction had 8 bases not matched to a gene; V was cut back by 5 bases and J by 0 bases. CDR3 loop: CASRLTGQSSYEQYF. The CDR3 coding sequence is TGCGCCAGCAGGTTAACGGGACAGAGCTCCTACGAGCAGTACTTC.

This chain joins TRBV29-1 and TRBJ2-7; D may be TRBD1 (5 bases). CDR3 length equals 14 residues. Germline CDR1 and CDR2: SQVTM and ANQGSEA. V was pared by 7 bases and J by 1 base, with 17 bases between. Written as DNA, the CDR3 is TGCAGCGCGAAACTCAGGGCAGATTCCTACGAGCAGTACTTC. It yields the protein CSAKLRADSYEQYF.

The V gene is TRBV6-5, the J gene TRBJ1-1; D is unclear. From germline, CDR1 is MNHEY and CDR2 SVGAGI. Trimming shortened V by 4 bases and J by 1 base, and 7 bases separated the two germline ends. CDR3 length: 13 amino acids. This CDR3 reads CASSSSRNTEAFF. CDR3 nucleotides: TGTGCCAGCAGTTCAAGTAGGAACACTGAAGCTTTCTTT.

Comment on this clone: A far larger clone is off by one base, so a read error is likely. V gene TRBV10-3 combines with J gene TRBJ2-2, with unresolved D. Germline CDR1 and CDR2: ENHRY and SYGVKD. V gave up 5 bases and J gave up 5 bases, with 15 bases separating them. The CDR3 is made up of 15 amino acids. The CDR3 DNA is TGTGCCATCAGTTACTCTTGGGGAACTACCGGGGAGCTGTTTTTT. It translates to CAISYSWGTTGELFF.

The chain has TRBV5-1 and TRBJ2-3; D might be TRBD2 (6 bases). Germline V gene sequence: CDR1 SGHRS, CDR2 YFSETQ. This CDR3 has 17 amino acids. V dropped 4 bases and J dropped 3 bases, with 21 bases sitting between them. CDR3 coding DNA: TGCGCCAGCAGCCCGGGGTCTGGCGGGGTTGCGACAGATACGCAGTATTTT. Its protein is CASSPGSGGVATDTQYF.

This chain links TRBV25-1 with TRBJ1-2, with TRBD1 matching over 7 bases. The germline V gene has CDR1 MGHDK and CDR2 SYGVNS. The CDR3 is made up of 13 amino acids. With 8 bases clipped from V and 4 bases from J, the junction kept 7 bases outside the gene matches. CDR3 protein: CASYSDRSYGYTF. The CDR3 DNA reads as TGTGCCAGCTATTCGGACAGGTCCTATGGCTACACCTTC.

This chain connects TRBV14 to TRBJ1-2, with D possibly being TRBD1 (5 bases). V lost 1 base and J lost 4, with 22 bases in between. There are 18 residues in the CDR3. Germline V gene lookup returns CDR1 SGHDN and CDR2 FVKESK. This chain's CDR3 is CASSQVRRLGGTFYGYTF. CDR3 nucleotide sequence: TGTGCCAGCAGCCAAGTACGGAGGCTCGGAGGGACTTTCTATGGCTACACCTTC.

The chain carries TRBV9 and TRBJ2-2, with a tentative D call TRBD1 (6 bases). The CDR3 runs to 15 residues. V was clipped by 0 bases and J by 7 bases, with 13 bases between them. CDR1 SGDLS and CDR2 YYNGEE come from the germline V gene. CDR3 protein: CASSVGQGSSGELFF. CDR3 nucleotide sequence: TGTGCCAGCAGCGTAGGTCAGGGGAGTAGCGGGGAGCTGTTTTTT.

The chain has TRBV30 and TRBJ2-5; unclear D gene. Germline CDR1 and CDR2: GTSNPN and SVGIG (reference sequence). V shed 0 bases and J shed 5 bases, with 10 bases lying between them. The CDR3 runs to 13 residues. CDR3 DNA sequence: TGTGCCTGGAGTGTAGTGGTAGGGGAGACCCAGTACTTC. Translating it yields CAWSVVVGETQYF.

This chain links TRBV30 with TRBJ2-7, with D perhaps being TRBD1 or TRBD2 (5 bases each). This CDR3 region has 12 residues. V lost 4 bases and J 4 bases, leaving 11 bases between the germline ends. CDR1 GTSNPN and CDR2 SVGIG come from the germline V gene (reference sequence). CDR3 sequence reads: CAWTRGSYEQYF. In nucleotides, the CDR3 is TGTGCCTGGACGAGGGGATCTTACGAGCAGTACTTC.

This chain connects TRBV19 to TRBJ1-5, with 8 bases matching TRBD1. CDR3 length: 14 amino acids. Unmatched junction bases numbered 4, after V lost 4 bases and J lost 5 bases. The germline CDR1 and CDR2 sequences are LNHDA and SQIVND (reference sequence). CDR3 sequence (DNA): TGTGCCAGTAGTACTAGGACAGGGCATCAGCCCCAGCATTTT. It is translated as CASSTRTGHQPQHF.

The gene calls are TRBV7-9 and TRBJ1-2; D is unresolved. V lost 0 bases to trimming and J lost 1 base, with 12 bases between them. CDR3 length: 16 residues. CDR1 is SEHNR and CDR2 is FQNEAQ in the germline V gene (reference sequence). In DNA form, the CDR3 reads TGTGCCAGCAGCTTAGCGAATGGGGAGTTTAACTATGGCTACACCTTC. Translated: CASSLANGEFNYGYTF.

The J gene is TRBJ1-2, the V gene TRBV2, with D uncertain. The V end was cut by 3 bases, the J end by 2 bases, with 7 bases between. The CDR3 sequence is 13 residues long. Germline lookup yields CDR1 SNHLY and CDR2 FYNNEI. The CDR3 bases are TGTGCCAGCAGTGAGTCCCAAAACTATGGCTACACCTTC. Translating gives CASSESQNYGYTF.

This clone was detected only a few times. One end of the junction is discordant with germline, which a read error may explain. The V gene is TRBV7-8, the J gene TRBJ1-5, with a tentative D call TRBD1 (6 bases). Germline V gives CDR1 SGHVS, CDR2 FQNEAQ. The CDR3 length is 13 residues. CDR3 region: CASSLGGYQPQHF. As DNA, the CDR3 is TGTGCCAGCAGTTTAGGGGGGTATCAGCCCCAGCATTTT.

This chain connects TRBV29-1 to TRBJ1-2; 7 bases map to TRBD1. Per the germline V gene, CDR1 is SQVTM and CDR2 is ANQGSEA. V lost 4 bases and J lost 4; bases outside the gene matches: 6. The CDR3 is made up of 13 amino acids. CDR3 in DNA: TGCAGCGTTGCGACAGGGTTAGGCTATGGCTACACCTTC. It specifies CSVATGLGYGYTF.

The CDR3 sequence is CASSRRGSNTEAFF. The CDR3 coding sequence is TGTGCCAGCAGCCGAAGGGGAAGCAACACTGAAGCTTTCTTT. The rearrangement links TRBV5-6 to TRBJ1-1, with D perhaps matching TRBD1 (5 bases). The CDR3 covers 14 residues. Germline CDR1 SGHDT, CDR2 YYEEEE. Deletions cut 4 bases from V and 2 bases from J, with 12 bases between.

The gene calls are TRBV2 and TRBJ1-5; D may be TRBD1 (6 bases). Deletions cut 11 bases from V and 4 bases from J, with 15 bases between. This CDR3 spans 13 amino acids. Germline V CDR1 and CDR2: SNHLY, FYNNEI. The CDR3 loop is CAGRGDSNQPQHF. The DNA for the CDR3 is TGTGCCGGAAGGGGGGACTCTAATCAGCCCCAGCATTTT. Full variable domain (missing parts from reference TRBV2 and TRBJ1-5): EPEVTQTPSHQVTQMGQEVILRCVPISNHLYFYWYRQILGQKVEFLVSFYNNEISEKSEIFDDQFSVERPDGSNFTLKIRSTKLEDSAMYFCAGRGDSNQPQHFGDGTRLSIL.

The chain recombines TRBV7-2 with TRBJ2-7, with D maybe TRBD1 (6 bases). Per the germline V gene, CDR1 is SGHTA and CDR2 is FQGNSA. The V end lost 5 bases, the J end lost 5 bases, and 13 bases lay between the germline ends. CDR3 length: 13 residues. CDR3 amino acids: CASSAYRDHEQYF. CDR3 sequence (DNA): TGTGCCAGCAGCGCGTACAGGGACCACGAGCAGTACTTC.

The CDR3 protein is CASSLTPTGETQYF. CDR3 DNA sequence: TGTGCCAGCAGCTTGACACCAACGGGAGAGACCCAGTACTTC. The chain carries TRBV5-6 and TRBJ2-5; D unclear. Germline V gene data show CDR1 as SGHDT and CDR2 as YYEEEE. CDR3 length: 14 residues. The V gene lost 1 base and the J gene lost 4 bases, with 11 bases spanning the gap.

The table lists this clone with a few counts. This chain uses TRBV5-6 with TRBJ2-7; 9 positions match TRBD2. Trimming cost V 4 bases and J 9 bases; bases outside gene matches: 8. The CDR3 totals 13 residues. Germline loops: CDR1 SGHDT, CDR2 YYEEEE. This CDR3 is CASSQRGADAQYF. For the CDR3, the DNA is TGTGCCAGCAGCCAGCGGGGGGCCGACGCGCAGTACTTC.

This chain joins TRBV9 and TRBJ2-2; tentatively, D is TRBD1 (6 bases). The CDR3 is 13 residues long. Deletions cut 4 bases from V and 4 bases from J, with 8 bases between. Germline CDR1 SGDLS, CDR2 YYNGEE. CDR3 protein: CASSSQGTGELFF. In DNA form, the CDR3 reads TGTGCCAGCAGCTCACAGGGCACCGGGGAGCTGTTTTTT.